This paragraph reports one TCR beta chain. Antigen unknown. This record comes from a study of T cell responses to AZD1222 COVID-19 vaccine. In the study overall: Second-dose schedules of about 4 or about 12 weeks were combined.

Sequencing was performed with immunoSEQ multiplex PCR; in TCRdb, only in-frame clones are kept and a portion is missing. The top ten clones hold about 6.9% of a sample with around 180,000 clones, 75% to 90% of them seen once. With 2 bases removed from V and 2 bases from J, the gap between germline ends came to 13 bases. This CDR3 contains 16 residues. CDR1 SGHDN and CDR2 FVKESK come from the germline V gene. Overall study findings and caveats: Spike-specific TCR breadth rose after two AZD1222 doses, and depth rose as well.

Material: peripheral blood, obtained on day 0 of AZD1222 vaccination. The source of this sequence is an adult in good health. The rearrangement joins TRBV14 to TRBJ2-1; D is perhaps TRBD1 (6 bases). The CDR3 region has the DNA TGTGCCAGCAGCCAATACAGGGTAGGAGCCTACAATGAGCAGTTCTTC. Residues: CASSQYRVGAYNEQFF.